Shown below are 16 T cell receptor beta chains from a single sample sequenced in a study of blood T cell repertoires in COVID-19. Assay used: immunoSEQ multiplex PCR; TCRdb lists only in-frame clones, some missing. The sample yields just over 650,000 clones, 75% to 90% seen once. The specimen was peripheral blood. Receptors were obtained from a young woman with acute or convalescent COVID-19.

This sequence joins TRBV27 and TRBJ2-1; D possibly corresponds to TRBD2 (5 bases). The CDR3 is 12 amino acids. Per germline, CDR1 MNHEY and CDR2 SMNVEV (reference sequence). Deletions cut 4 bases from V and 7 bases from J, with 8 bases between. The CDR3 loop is CASSSGNNEQFF. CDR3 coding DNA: TGTGCCAGCAGTTCGGGAAATAATGAGCAGTTCTTC.

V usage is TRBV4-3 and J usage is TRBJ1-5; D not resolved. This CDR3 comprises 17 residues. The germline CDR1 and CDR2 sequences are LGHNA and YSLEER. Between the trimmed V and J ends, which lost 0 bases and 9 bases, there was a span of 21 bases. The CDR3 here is CASSQEVGRTMGLPQHF. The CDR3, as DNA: TGCGCCAGCAGCCAAGAGGTCGGGAGGACCATGGGTTTGCCCCAGCATTTT.

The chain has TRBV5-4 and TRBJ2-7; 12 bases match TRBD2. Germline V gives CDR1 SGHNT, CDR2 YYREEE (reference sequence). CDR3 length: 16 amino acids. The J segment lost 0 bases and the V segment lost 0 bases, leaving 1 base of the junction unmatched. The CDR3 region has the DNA TGTGCCAGCAGCTTGGGGACTAGCGGGGTCTCCTACGAGCAGTACTTC. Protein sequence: CASSLGTSGVSYEQYF.

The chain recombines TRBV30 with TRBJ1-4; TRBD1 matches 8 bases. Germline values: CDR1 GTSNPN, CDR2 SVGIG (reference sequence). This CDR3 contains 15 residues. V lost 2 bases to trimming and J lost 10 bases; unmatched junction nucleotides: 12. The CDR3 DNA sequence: TGTGCCTGGAGTATCCCCCGGACAGGGTTAGGAAAACTGTTTTTT. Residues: CAWSIPRTGLGKLFF.

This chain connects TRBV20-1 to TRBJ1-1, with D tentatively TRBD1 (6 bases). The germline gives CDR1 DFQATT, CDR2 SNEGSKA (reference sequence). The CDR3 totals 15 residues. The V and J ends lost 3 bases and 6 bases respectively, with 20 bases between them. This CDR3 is CSASNQGSALPEAFF. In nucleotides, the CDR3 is TGCAGTGCTAGTAACCAGGGGAGCGCTTTGCCTGAAGCTTTCTTT.

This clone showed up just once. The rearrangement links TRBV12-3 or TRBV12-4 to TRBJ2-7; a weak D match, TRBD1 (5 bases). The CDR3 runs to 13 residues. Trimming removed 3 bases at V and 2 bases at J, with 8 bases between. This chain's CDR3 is CASSLGLAYEQYF. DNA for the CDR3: TGTGCCAGCAGTTTGGGGCTAGCCTACGAGCAGTACTTC.

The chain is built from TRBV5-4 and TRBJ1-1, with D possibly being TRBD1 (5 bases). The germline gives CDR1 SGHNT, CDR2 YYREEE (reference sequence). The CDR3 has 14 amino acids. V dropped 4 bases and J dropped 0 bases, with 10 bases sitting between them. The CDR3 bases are TGTGCCAGCAGCCGGACAAATGTGAACACTGAAGCTTTCTTT. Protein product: CASSRTNVNTEAFF.

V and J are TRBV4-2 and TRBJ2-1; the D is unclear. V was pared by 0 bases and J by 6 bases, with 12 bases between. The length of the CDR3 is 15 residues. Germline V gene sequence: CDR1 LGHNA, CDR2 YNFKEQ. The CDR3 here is CASSQDITSGNEQFF. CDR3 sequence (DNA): TGTGCCAGCAGCCAAGATATTACGAGTGGCAATGAGCAGTTCTTC.

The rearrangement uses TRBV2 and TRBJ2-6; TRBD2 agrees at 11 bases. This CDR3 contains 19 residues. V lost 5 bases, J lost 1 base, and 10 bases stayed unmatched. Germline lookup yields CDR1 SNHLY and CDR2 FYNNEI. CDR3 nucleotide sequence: TGTGCCAGCAGTTCCCAGGCTAGCGGGGGGTCTTCTGGGGCCAACGTCCTGACTTTC. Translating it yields CASSSQASGGSSGANVLTF.

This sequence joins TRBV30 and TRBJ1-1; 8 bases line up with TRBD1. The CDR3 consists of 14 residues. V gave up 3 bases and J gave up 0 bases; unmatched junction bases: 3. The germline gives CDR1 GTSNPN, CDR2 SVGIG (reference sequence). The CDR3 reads CAWRAQGVNTEAFF. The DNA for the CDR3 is TGTGCCTGGAGGGCACAGGGGGTGAACACTGAAGCTTTCTTT.

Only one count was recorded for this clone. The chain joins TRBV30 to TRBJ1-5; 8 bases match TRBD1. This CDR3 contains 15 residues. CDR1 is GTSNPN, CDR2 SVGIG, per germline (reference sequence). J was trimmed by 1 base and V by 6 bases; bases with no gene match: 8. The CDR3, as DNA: TGTGCCTGCCGCCCCCAGGGGGCGAGCAATCAGCCCCAGCATTTT. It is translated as CACRPQGASNQPQHF.

CDR3 sequence reads: CASSGSHEAFF. DNA of the CDR3: TGCGCCAGCAGCGGGAGCCATGAAGCTTTCTTT. The chain joins TRBV5-1 to TRBJ1-1; D gene uncertain. Germline V CDR1 and CDR2: SGHRS, YFSETQ. Trimming took 4 bases from V and 7 from J, leaving 8 bases between them. The CDR3 sequence is 11 residues long.

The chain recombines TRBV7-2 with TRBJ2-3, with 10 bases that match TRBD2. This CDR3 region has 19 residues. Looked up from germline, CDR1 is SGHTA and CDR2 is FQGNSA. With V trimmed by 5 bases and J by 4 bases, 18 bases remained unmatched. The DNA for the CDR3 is TGTGCCAGCAGCCCCCGATTAGCGGGGGGAACCGCGGGTGCAGATACGCAGTATTTT. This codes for CASSPRLAGGTAGADTQYF.

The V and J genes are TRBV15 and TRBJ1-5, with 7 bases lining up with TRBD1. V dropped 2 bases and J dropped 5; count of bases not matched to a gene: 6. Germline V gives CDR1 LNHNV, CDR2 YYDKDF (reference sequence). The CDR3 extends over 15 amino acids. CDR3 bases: TGTGCCACCAGCAGACTCAAGACAGGGCATCAGCCCCAGCATTTT. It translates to CATSRLKTGHQPQHF.

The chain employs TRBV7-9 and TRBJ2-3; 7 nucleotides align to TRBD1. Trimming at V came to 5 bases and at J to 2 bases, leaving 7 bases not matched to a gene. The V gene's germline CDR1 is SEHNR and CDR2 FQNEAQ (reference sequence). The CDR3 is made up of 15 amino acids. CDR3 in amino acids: CASSERDRNTDTQYF. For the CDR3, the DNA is TGTGCCAGCAGCGAGAGGGACAGAAACACAGATACGCAGTATTTT.

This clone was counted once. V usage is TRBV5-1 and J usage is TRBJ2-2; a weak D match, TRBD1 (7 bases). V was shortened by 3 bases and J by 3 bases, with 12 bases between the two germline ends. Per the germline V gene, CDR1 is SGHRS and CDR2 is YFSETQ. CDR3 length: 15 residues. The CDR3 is CASSSQGEDTGELFF. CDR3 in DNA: TGCGCCAGCAGCTCCCAGGGGGAGGACACCGGGGAGCTGTTTTTT.